What follows is one T cell receptor (beta chain) and its context. The data derive from a study of blood T cell repertoires in COVID-19. Clones were read by immunoSEQ multiplex PCR, and TCRdb kept only the in-frame ones, dropping some. The sample has hundreds of thousands of clones; 87% are singletons. CDR3 length equals 17 residues. Deletions cut 2 bases from V and 5 bases from J, with 16 bases between. Germline values: CDR1 MDHEN, CDR2 SYDVKM. This sequence was found in a man aged 35 to 55 in a cohort exposed to, infected with or recovered from COVID-19 (not recorded which). This chain connects TRBV28 to TRBJ1-6; unclear D gene. The material sequenced was PBMCs or T cells enriched from blood (not recorded which). CDR3 DNA: TGTGCCAGCAGTTTAGCGTCGGGGTTTGTGGATAATTCACCCCTCCACTTT. Translated, it gives CASSLASGFVDNSPLHF. Full variable domain (rest looked up from reference TRBV28 and TRBJ1-6): DVKVTQSSRYLVKRTGEKVFLECVQDMDHENMFWYRQDPGLGLRLIYFSYDVKMKEKGDIPEGYSVSREKKERFSLILESASTNQTSMYLCASSLASGFVDNSPLHFGNGTRLTVT.